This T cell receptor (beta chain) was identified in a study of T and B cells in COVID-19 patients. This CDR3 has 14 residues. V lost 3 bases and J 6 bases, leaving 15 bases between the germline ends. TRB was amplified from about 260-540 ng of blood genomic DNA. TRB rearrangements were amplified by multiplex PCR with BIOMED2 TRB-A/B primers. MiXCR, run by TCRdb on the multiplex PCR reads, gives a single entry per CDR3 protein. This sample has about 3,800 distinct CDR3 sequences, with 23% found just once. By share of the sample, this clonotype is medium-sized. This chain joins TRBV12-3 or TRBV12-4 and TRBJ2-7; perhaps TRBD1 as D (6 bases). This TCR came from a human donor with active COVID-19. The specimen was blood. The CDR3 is CASSLQGKGGEQYF. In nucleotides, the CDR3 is TGTGCCAGCAGTTTGCAGGGTAAAGGGGGCGAGCAGTACTTC.